The 7 T cell receptor beta chains below were found in one sample sequenced in a study of T-cell memory formation after mild COVID-19. TCRdb used MiXCR to reprocess the 5' RACE reads, holding one entry per CDR3 protein. The data show around 390,000 distinct CDR3 sequences, with about 16% seen just once and 20% to 25% held by the top ten. Sample: PBMCs or a T cell subset sorted from them (not recorded which). Receptors originate from a man aged 18 to 30 who had mild COVID-19 (a few samples of this study predate the infection). Cell type and time point are not known.

This clonotype was seen a few times. The chain uses TRBV2 and TRBJ2-7, with TRBD1 identical over 8 bases. Looked up from germline, CDR1 is SNHLY and CDR2 is FYNNEI. The CDR3 spans 15 residues. The J segment lost 5 bases and the V segment lost 1 base, leaving 7 bases of the junction unmatched. CDR3 loop: CASSEGVQGAHEQYF. The CDR3 nucleotides are TGTGCCAGCAGTGAAGGAGTGCAGGGGGCTCACGAGCAGTACTTC.

Only a few counts were recorded for this clonotype. The chain recombines TRBV20-1 with TRBJ1-4, with D unresolved. This CDR3 is 15 amino acids long. Germline CDR1 DFQATT, CDR2 SNEGSKA (reference sequence). The germline V and J ends were trimmed by 2 bases and 8 bases, with 18 bases remaining between them. CDR3 nucleotide sequence: TGCAGTGCTAGACCCGACCCCGGAGGAGTAGAAAAACTGTTTTTT. Translated, it gives CSARPDPGGVEKLFF.

This clonotype was counted between two and nine times. The chain uses TRBV24-1 and TRBJ2-3; tentatively, D is TRBD1 (5 bases). In germline, CDR1 is KGHDR, CDR2 SFDVKD. This CDR3 has 15 amino acids. V lost 4 bases and J lost 7, with 17 bases in between. The CDR3 region is CATSEKGAARYTQYF. CDR3 DNA sequence: TGTGCCACCAGTGAGAAAGGGGCGGCCCGGTATACGCAGTATTTT.

This clonotype appeared a few times. The chain links TRBV7-9 to TRBJ1-3; the D is unclear. CDR3 length: 17 amino acids. Germline-derived CDR1 and CDR2 are SEHNR and FQNEAQ (reference sequence). The V gene lost 4 bases and the J gene lost 1 base, with 17 bases spanning the gap. The CDR3 loop reads CASSSLSGYPSGNTIYF. The CDR3 DNA reads TGTGCCAGCAGCTCCCTCTCGGGGTATCCTTCTGGAAACACCATATATTTT.

The chain joins TRBV20-1 to TRBJ2-4; TRBD2 aligns across 12 bases. From germline, CDR1 is DFQATT and CDR2 SNEGSKA (reference sequence). Trimming at V came to 3 bases and at J to 7 bases, leaving 7 bases not matched to a gene. This CDR3 comprises 15 residues. The CDR3 reads CSARLLAGGPNIQYF. DNA for the CDR3: TGCAGTGCTAGGTTACTAGCGGGGGGCCCTAACATTCAGTACTTC.

V usage is TRBV2 and J usage is TRBJ2-3; tentative D call: TRBD2 (7 bases). Germline loops: CDR1 SNHLY, CDR2 FYNNEI. The CDR3 sequence is 15 residues long. The germline V and J ends were trimmed by 4 bases and 0 bases, with 11 bases remaining between them. In DNA form, the CDR3 reads TGTGCCAGCAGTGGCGGGGGCACTAGCACAGATACGCAGTATTTT. Its protein product is CASSGGGTSTDTQYF.

The rearrangement links TRBV11-2 to TRBJ2-3, with unresolved D. The CDR3 is 13 residues long. V lost 5 bases, J lost 4 bases, and 10 bases lay in between. Per germline, CDR1 SGHAT and CDR2 FQNNGV. The CDR3 sequence is CASSPRPPDTQYF. CDR3 DNA sequence: TGTGCCAGCAGCCCCAGACCCCCAGATACGCAGTATTTT. Variable domain in full (rest from reference TRBV11-2 and TRBJ2-3): EAGVAQSPRYKIIEKRQSVAFWCNPISGHATLYWYQQILGQGPKLLIQFQNNGVVDDSQLPKDRFSAERLKGVDSTLKIQPAKLEDSAVYLCASSPRPPDTQYFGPGTRLTVL.